The T cell receptor (beta chain) described here comes from a study of blood T cell repertoires in COVID-19. Method: immunoSEQ multiplex PCR; TCRdb's copy keeps in-frame clones and lacks some. The profile shows around 77,000 clones, 82% of them singletons. The clonotype was recovered from a human donor in a cohort sampled during active COVID-19. Sequenced input: peripheral blood.

CDR3 protein: CASSSNTEAFF. The CDR3 bases are TGTGCCAGCAGCTCTAACACTGAAGCTTTCTTT. This chain connects TRBV5-6 to TRBJ1-1; D gene ambiguous. This CDR3 has 11 amino acids. V was trimmed by 3 bases and J by 2 bases, leaving 2 bases between them. Germline assignment: CDR1 SGHDT and CDR2 YYEEEE.